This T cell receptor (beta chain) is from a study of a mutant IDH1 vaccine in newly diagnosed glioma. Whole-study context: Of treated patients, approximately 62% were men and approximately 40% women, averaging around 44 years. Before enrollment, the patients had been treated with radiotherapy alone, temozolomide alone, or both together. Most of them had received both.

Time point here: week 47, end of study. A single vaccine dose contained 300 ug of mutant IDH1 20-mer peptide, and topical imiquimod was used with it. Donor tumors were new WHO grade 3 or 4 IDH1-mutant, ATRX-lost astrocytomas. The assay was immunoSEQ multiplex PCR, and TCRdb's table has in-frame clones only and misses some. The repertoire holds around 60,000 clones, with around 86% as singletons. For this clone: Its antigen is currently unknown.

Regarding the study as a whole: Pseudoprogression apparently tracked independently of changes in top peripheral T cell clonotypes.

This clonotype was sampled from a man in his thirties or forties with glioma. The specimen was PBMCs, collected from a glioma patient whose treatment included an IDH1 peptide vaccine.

CDR3 DNA sequence: TGTGCCAGCAGCCAAGATAGGGGAAACACCATATATTTT. Its protein product is CASSQDRGNTIYF. The chain joins TRBV4-2 to TRBJ1-3; D is unclear. The CDR3 runs 13 residues. V dropped 0 bases and J dropped 4 bases, with 4 bases sitting between them. From germline, CDR1 is LGHNA and CDR2 YNFKEQ.